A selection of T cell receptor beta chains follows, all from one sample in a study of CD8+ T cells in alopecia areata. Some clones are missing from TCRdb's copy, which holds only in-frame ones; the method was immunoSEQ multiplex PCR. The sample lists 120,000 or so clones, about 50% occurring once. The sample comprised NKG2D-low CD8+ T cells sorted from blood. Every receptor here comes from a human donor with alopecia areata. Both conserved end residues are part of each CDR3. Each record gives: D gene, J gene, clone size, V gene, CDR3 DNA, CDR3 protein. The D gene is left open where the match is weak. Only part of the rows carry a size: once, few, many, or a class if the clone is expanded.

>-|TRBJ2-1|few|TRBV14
TGTGCCAGCAGCCAAGAGAATGAGCAGTTCTTC
CASSQENEQFF
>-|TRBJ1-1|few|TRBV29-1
TGCAGCGTTGAAGTGGGGGGGTTCCGCTCTGAAGCTTTCTTT
CSVEVGGFRSEAFF
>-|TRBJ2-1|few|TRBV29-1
TGCAGCGTTCCCGGAGGGCCTTTTAATGAGCAGTTCTTC
CSVPGGPFNEQFF
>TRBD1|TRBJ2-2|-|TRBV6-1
TGTGCCAGCAGAGACAGGGGGGACACCGGGGAGCTGTTTTTT
CASRDRGDTGELFF
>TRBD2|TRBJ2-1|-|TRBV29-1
TGCAGCGTTTATAGCGGGAGGGCAGAAAATGAGCAGTTCTTC
CSVYSGRAENEQFF
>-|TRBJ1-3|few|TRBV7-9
TGTGCCAGCAGCTTCCCGACGGTCTCTGGAAACACCATATATTTT
CASSFPTVSGNTIYF
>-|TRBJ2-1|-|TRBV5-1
TGCGCCAGCAGCTTGGCCGGAAATGAGCAGTTCTTC
CASSLAGNEQFF
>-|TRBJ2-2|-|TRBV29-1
TGCAGCGCTCCCGGGACCTCAGGCGGGGAGCTGTTTTTT
CSAPGTSGGELFF
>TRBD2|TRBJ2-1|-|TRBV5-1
TGCGCCAGCAGCTTGGCAGGGCGGGAGGCCGATGAGCAGTTCTTC
CASSLAGREADEQFF
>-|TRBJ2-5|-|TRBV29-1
TGCAGCGTTTCAGACAGGCAAGAGACCCAGTACTTC
CSVSDRQETQYF
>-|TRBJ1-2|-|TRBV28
TGTGCCAGCAGTCACCTACCGACAAATGGCTACACCTTC
CASSHLPTNGYTF
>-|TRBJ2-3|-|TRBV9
TGTGCCAGCAGCGTAGTTACTGGAGATACGCAGTATTTT
CASSVVTGDTQYF
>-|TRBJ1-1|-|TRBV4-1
TGCGCCAGCAGCCAGGGGGGGATCCCGGCACTGAACACTGAAGCTTTCTTT
CASSQGGIPALNTEAFF
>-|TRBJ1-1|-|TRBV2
TGTGCCAGCATCCCACCACGGAACACTGAAGCTTTCTTT
CASIPPRNTEAFF